This section outlines one T cell receptor (beta chain) sequence together with its context. The clone's antigen remains unknown. Per-base qualities were not stored, and no clone one base away is much larger. The data stem from a study of blood T cell repertoires in COVID-19 (dated by TCRdb to about 2020). Regarding the research as a whole: The collaborator samples originated in the United States, Italy and Spain and spanned the acute and convalescent phases of COVID-19. The material from the prospective study consisted of cDNA or gDNA derived from T cells, B-cell-depleted T cells, or PBMCs. The dataset comprised deeply sampled blood TCRbeta repertoires from subjects exposed to, actively infected with, or recovered from COVID-19. The repertoires were released in a freely available public database intended as a resource for research on the immune response to SARS-CoV-2. The samples were drawn from two sources: the first 160 participants of the ongoing ImmuneRACE study, and 1,000 to 1,500 subjects contributed by 6 global collaborators. Nearly every sample came with metadata listing a de-identified subject ID, COVID-19 status, age in years and sex. Where available, HLA class I and class II types were taken from metadata supplied by the sample provider and were not determined by assay-based typing. The paper's findings and limits, for the study overall: How much clinical and demographic metadata was included differed by source and by participant, and the metadata was provided uncurated.

TCRbeta CDR3 regions were amplified from genomic DNA using the immunoSEQ Assay, a bias-controlled multiplex PCR. As for the original processing: Nucleated cell counts per sample were estimated from amplification of reference gene primers within the assay. Sequence reads were collapsed and filtered to measure the absolute abundance of every unique TCRbeta CDR3 rearrangement. For each sample, productive Simpson clonality was calculated as the square root of Simpson's diversity index across productive rearrangements. Held by TCRdb, this immuneACCESS table contains in-frame sequences only and omits some clones. Under half of the omission traces to an unresolved V gene where checked; the cause of the rest is unknown. V, J and clone size derive from that table, while D and trimming were established from the DNA sequence. In all, the sample holds almost 55,000 clones, and about nine tenths of those were seen once. The ten largest clones take up 7.8% of the sample.

Whole blood was collected in K2EDTA tubes by collaborating institutions according to the institutions' own protocols. Collaborator samples were shipped for TCRbeta analysis as frozen whole blood, isolated PBMCs, or DNA extracted from either sample type. V ends up 4 bases short and J 1 base short, with an unmatched junction base count of 11. The CDR3 starts with the cysteine, ends with the phenylalanine, and has 17 residues. Only the CDR3 portion is preserved as DNA: 51 bases, with reading frame beginning at the first base. Reading the germline V gene gives CDR1 MGHRA and CDR2 YSYEKL. The receptor chain draws on TRBV4-1 and TRBJ1-1; 8 middle bases align to TRBD1. This sequence was found in a man aged 50-59 years with active COVID-19. The sequenced sample consisted of peripheral blood. The CDR3 here reads CASSPILSGTGNTEAFF. The DNA sequence is as follows: TGCGCCAGCAGCCCCATCTTATCCGGGACAGGGAACACTGAAGCTTTCTTT.